These 7 T cell receptor beta chains were all obtained from the same sample, sequenced in a study of OX40 agonist ivuxolimab in advanced cancers. Only in-frame clones appear in the TCRdb table, and some are missing; sequencing was by immunoSEQ multiplex PCR. Of approximately 46,000 clones detected, nearly 80% appear once; the ten largest clones hold under 4%. The starting material was CD4+ or CD8+ T cells sorted from blood, obtained in a trial of the OX40 agonist ivuxolimab. All receptors come from an adult with an advanced solid tumor such as melanoma, head and neck, liver or kidney cancer.

This chain uses TRBV7-9 with TRBJ1-1; D is undetermined. CDR3 size: 15 residues. Trimming removed 5 bases from V and 0 bases from J, with 13 bases in between. Germline V gene lookup returns CDR1 SEHNR and CDR2 FQNEAQ (reference sequence). The CDR3 loop is CASSITRTVNTEAFF. CDR3 bases: TGTGCCAGCAGCATTACTAGGACGGTGAACACTGAAGCTTTCTTT.

The CDR3 protein is CASSFSPSNYGYTF. The CDR3, as DNA: TGTGCCAGCAGCTTTAGCCCCTCTAACTATGGCTACACCTTC. The chain employs TRBV7-9 and TRBJ1-2, with D unclear. Looked up from germline, CDR1 is SEHNR and CDR2 is FQNEAQ (reference sequence). V lost 3 bases, J lost 0 bases, and 8 bases lay in between. The length of the CDR3 is 14 residues.

The genes are TRBV28 and TRBJ1-1, with D hard to call. CDR1 is MDHEN, CDR2 SYDVKM, per germline. Trimming took 2 bases from V and 4 from J, leaving 8 bases between them. The CDR3 spans 13 residues. The CDR3 sequence: CASSLPPTTEAFF. The CDR3 DNA follows: TGTGCCAGCAGTTTACCCCCGACCACTGAAGCTTTCTTT.

This rearrangement joins TRBV7-9 to TRBJ2-6, with D tentatively TRBD1 (6 bases). Looked up from germline, CDR1 is SEHNR and CDR2 is FQNEAQ (reference sequence). The V and J ends lost 3 bases and 2 bases respectively, with 11 bases between them. The CDR3 runs 16 residues. The CDR3 DNA reads TGTGCCAGCAGCTTTACAGGGTCCCCTGGGGCCAACGTCCTGACTTTC. Its translation is CASSFTGSPGANVLTF.

The chain couples TRBV9 to TRBJ1-1; D gene ambiguous. V lost 1 base and J 3 bases, leaving 7 bases between the germline ends. This CDR3 contains 13 residues. The germline CDR1 and CDR2 sequences are SGDLS and YYNGEE. Here the CDR3 reads CASSVSWDTEAFF. In DNA, the CDR3 is TGTGCCAGCAGCGTAAGTTGGGACACTGAAGCTTTCTTT. Based on the CDR3 plus reference TRBV9 and TRBJ1-1, the full variable domain is DSGVTQTPKHLITATGQRVTLRCSPRSGDLSVYWYQQSLDQGLQFLIQYYNGEERAKGNILERFSAQQFPDLHSELNLSSLELGDSALYFCASSVSWDTEAFFGQGTRLTVV.

This clone has more than one count but fewer than ten. The chain carries TRBV18 and TRBJ1-1; D gene ambiguous. Germline CDR1 KGHSH, CDR2 LQKENI. V was pared by 5 bases and J by 3 bases, with 4 bases between. The CDR3 is made up of 11 amino acids. The CDR3 region is CASSFDTEAFF. CDR3 DNA sequence: TGTGCCAGCTCATTTGACACTGAAGCTTTCTTT.

This chain joins TRBV28 and TRBJ2-5, with a tentative D call TRBD1 (5 bases). Germline V gene sequence: CDR1 MDHEN, CDR2 SYDVKM. The CDR3 totals 14 residues. The germline V and J ends were trimmed by 2 bases and 6 bases, with 13 bases remaining between them. The CDR3 DNA is TGTGCCAGCAGTTTAGGGCAGGGTCGAAAGACCCAGTACTTC. Its translation: CASSLGQGRKTQYF. The full variable domain, completed using reference TRBV28 and TRBJ2-5, is DVKVTQSSRYLVKRTGEKVFLECVQDMDHENMFWYRQDPGLGLRLIYFSYDVKMKEKGDIPEGYSVSREKKERFSLILESASTNQTSMYLCASSLGQGRKTQYFGPGTRLLVL.